The clone carrying this T cell receptor (beta chain) has a count of ten or more. The antigen is undetermined. TCRdb re-called the 5' RACE reads through MiXCR, storing one row per CDR3 protein. The data contain 300,000 to 400,000 distinct CDR3 sequences, roughly 9% of them seen just once; the ten biggest clones take up about 9.1%. The data originate from a study of identical twins. Study-wide findings and caveats: Low generation-probability sequences were in excess among twin-shared out-of-frame alpha sequences. The study found that models underestimated out-of-frame TCR alpha sharing in monozygotic twins. Conclusions were drawn cross-sectionally by statistical analysis, without following the same donors.

V shed 3 bases, J shed 4 bases, and the junction held 10 bases outside the gene matches. Germline CDR1 reads SGHAT; CDR2 reads FQNNGV. The CDR3 is 17 amino acids. Healthy Caucasians, and only they, were the donors. The TCR originated in a woman between 45 and 65 years old in good health. Sequenced input: naive T cells sorted from blood. The J gene is TRBJ2-2, the V gene TRBV11-2, with TRBD1 identical over 8 bases. The CDR3 here is CASSFRTGTTSTGELFF. CDR3 bases: TGTGCCAGCAGCTTCCGGACAGGGACCACGAGCACCGGGGAGCTGTTTTTT.